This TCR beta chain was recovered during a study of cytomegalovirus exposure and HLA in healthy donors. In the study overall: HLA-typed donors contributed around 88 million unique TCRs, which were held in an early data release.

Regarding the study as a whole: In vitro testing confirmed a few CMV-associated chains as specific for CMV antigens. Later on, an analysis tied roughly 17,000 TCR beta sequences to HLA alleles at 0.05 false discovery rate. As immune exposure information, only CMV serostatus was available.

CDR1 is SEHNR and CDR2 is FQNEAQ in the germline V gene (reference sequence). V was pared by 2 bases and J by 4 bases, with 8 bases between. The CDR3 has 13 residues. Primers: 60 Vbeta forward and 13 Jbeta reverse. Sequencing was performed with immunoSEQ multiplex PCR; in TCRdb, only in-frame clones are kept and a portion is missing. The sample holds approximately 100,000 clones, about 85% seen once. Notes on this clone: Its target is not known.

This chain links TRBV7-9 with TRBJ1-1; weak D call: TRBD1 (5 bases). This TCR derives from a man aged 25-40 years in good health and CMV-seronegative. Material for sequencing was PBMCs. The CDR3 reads CASSLQGFTEAFF. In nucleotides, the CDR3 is TGTGCCAGCAGCTTACAGGGATTCACTGAAGCTTTCTTT.